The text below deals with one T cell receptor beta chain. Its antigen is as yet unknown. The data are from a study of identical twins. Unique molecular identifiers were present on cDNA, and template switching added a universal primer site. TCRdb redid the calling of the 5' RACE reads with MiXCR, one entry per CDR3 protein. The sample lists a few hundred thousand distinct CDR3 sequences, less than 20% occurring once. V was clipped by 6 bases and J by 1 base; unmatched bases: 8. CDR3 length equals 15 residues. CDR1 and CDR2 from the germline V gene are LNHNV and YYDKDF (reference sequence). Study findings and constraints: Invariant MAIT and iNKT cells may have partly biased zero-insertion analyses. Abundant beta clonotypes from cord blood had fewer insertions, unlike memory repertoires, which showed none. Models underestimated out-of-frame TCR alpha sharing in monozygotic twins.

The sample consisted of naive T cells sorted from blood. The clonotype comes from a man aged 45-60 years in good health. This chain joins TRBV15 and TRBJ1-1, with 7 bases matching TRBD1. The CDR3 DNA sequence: TGTGCCACCAGGTTGGGGGAGGGGGCGAACACTGAAGCTTTCTTT. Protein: CATRLGEGANTEAFF.